This TCR beta chain appears in the sequencing data of a study of T cell repertoires in cytomegalovirus infection. A word on this clonotype: Its antigen is unknown.

TCRdb independently ran MiXCR on the reads; one entry per CDR3 protein. The repertoire has about 890,000 distinct CDR3 sequences, roughly 30% of them found once; the top ten carry around an eighth. CDR3 size: 13 residues. Trimming took 8 bases from V and 13 from J; bases not matched to a gene: 11. CDR1 is MNHNS, CDR2 SASEGT, per germline. The gene calls are TRBV6-1 and TRBJ2-1; TRBD2 aligns across 10 bases. This receptor was taken from a human donor in good health (CMV status not recorded). Some clones in this sample may be carry-over from other donors' samples. The sample was cultured CD8+ T cells from PBMCs, taken from culture after CMV antigen stimulation. CDR3 in DNA: TGTGCCAGCCCTGGACTAGCGGAACAGGACCAGTTCTTC. Translation: CASPGLAEQDQFF.